The subject of this entry is one T cell receptor beta chain. Its antigen is still unknown. The authors prepared UMI-labeled TRB cDNA libraries by 5' RACE. TCRdb reanalyzed the 5' RACE reads, giving one entry per CDR3 protein sequence and no DNA. This listing includes some 150,000 distinct CDR3 sequences. CDR3 size: 13 residues. This specimen belongs to a study of CXCR3-negative and CXCR3-positive naive CD8 T cells. Study-level findings and limits: TRB CDR3s of CXCR3-positive naive cells were more hydrophobic than those of CXCR3-negative naive cells. Fresh PBMCs went into most assays, and CXCR3 expression partly declined after cryopreservation.

The sequencing input was naive CXCR3+ CD8+ T cells from blood. Subset noted: CD45RO-CCR7+CD27+CD95- naive CD8+ T cells expressing CXCR3 (TNR3+). The receptor comes from a human donor in good health. Some clones in this sample may be carry-over from other donors' samples. The chain links TRBV12-3 or TRBV12-4 to TRBJ2-1; TCRdb names TRBD2, which stays unverified in the absence of DNA. CDR3 loop: CASSLDLFNEQFF.